Below, 25 T cell receptor beta chains from the same sample are listed, as sequenced in a study of cytomegalovirus exposure and HLA in healthy donors. The PCR contained 60 Vbeta and 13 Jbeta primers. The table came from immunoSEQ multiplex PCR; TCRdb's copy has only in-frame clones and leaves some out. The sample lists approximately 22,000 clones; about 80% were seen once. The sample consisted of PBMCs. The receptors were sampled from a man in his fifties or sixties in good health and CMV-seronegative.

The rearrangement uses TRBV28 and TRBJ1-5; tentative D call: TRBD1 (6 bases). The V end lost 7 bases, the J end lost 0 bases, and 13 bases lay between the germline ends. This CDR3 is built from 15 residues. CDR1 and CDR2 (germline): MDHEN, SYDVKM. This chain's CDR3 is CASTRDKNSNQPQHF. The DNA for the CDR3 is TGTGCCAGCACCAGGGACAAAAATAGCAATCAGCCCCAGCATTTT.

This clone was recorded a few times. This chain uses TRBV6-1 with TRBJ1-5; no clear D. Looked up from germline, CDR1 is MNHNS and CDR2 is SASEGT. CDR3 length equals 14 residues. With 5 bases removed from V and 0 bases from J, the gap between germline ends came to 8 bases. CDR3: CASSPGRSNQPQHF. CDR3 in DNA: TGTGCCAGCAGTCCGGGTCGTAGCAATCAGCCCCAGCATTTT.

The chain couples TRBV6-4 to TRBJ2-1; TRBD1 matches at 7 bases. The V gene's germline CDR1 is MRHNA and CDR2 SNTAGT. The length of the CDR3 is 16 residues. J gave up 0 bases and V 5 bases, and 7 bases lay outside the gene matches. The CDR3 coding sequence is TGTGCCAGCAGTCGGACAGGCCGAACCTCCTACAATGAGCAGTTCTTC. It yields the protein CASSRTGRTSYNEQFF.

This clone showed up just once. This chain uses TRBV6-5 with TRBJ1-6; D not certain. Germline V gene lookup returns CDR1 MNHEY and CDR2 SVGAGI. Trimming pared 0 bases from V and 8 bases from J, leaving 11 bases between. This CDR3 spans 15 amino acids. The DNA of the CDR3 is TGTGCCAGCAGTTACTCGAGACTTTTTGATTCACCCCTCCACTTT. As protein: CASSYSRLFDSPLHF.

DNA of the CDR3: TGTGCCAGCAGCCAAACTGGGGGGACTGAAGCTTTCTTT. The encoded protein is CASSQTGGTEAFF. The J gene is TRBJ1-1, the V gene TRBV6-5; possibly TRBD1 for D (5 bases). The CDR3 loop spans 13 amino acids. V lost 6 bases, J lost 5 bases, and 13 bases lay in between. Germline values: CDR1 MNHEY, CDR2 SVGAGI.

V is TRBV5-4 and J is TRBJ1-3; possibly TRBD1 for D (6 bases). The germline V gene encodes CDR1 SGHNT and CDR2 YYREEE (reference sequence). Trimming took 1 base from V and 2 from J, leaving 16 bases between them. The CDR3 loop spans 17 amino acids. CDR3: CASSLMGGAVAGNTIYF. The CDR3 DNA follows: TGTGCCAGCAGCTTGATGGGGGGGGCTGTGGCTGGAAACACCATATATTTT.

The rearrangement uses TRBV7-2 and TRBJ2-7; 9 nucleotides line up with TRBD2. V trimming: 4 bases; J trimming: 2 bases; junction bases outside the gene matches: 6. Germline assignment: CDR1 SGHTA and CDR2 FQGNSA. The CDR3 is 15 residues long. CDR3 coding DNA: TGTGCCAGCAGCTCCCCCGAGCGGGGGGCCTACGAGCAGTACTTC. Its translation is CASSSPERGAYEQYF.

This clone was seen a few times. This chain links TRBV28 with TRBJ1-2, with 8 positions matching TRBD1. CDR1 is MDHEN and CDR2 is SYDVKM in the germline V gene. Trimming at V came to 5 bases and at J to 2 bases, leaving 1 base not matched to a gene. This CDR3 is 13 amino acids long. As DNA, the CDR3 is TGTGCCAGCAGTCGGGACAGGAACTATGGCTACACCTTC. Translated, it gives CASSRDRNYGYTF.

CDR3 amino acids: CASSEGTHTDTQYF. CDR3 in DNA: TGTGCCAGCAGTGAGGGGACACACACAGATACGCAGTATTTT. The genes are TRBV6-4 and TRBJ2-3, with D possibly TRBD1 on 6 matching bases. CDR1 is MRHNA, CDR2 SNTAGT, per germline. V was shortened by 3 bases and J by 2 bases, with 9 bases between the two germline ends. This CDR3 contains 14 residues.

The chain combines TRBV18 with TRBJ2-2, with 8 bases lining up with TRBD1. The V gene end was trimmed by 4 bases and the J gene end by 5 bases; junction bases not matched to a gene: 15. Germline CDR1 KGHSH, CDR2 LQKENI. The CDR3 spans 18 residues. As DNA, the CDR3 is TGTGCCAGCTCACTTACCACTTTCCAGGGGGCGGGGACCGGGGAGCTGTTTTTT. It codes for CASSLTTFQGAGTGELFF. The whole variable domain, remainder taken from reference TRBV18 and TRBJ2-2, is NAGVMQNPRHLVRRRGQEARLRCSPMKGHSHVYWYRQLPEEGLKFMVYLQKENIIDESGMPKERFSAEFPKEGPSILRIQQVVRGDSAAYFCASSLTTFQGAGTGELFFGEGSRLTVL.

The rearrangement joins TRBV5-1 to TRBJ1-6; TRBD1 matches 10 bases. CDR1 is SGHRS and CDR2 is YFSETQ in the germline V gene. The CDR3 runs to 18 residues. The junction had 9 bases not matched to a gene; V was cut back by 0 bases and J by 6 bases. The DNA for the CDR3 is TGCGCCAGCAGCTTGGAACCCCGGGACAGGGGTCCTAATTCACCCCTCCACTTT. Translated, it gives CASSLEPRDRGPNSPLHF.

This chain links TRBV25-1 with TRBJ2-5, with 8 bases matching TRBD1. The closer fit of TRBJ2-7 to the DNA end suggests the J call may be wrong. The CDR3 is 15 amino acids. Germline CDR1 is MGHDK and CDR2 is SYGVNS. As DNA, the CDR3 is TGTGCCAGCAGGGAGGACAGGGCAAGCTCCTACGAGCAGTACTTC. Translating it yields CASREDRASSYEQYF.

The chain joins TRBV10-3 to TRBJ2-3; the D gene is possibly TRBD1 (5 bases). Looked up from germline, CDR1 is ENHRY and CDR2 is SYGVKD. The CDR3 is 13 residues long. The V gene lost 11 bases and the J gene lost 4 bases, with 16 bases spanning the gap. The CDR3 spells CALRKGKADTQYF. CDR3 nucleotides: TGTGCCCTAAGAAAGGGGAAGGCAGATACGCAGTATTTT.

This clone came up once. The J gene is TRBJ1-1, the V gene TRBV27; 8 nucleotides agree with TRBD1. Germline CDR1 and CDR2: MNHEY and SMNVEV (reference sequence). This CDR3 contains 17 residues. Trimming cost V 1 base and J 1 base; bases outside gene matches: 8. CDR3 in DNA: TGTGCCAGCAGTTTATTGCCCGGGACAGGAGAGAACACTGAAGCTTTCTTT. It yields the protein CASSLLPGTGENTEAFF.

CDR3 in amino acids: CASSLDRYGYTF. The CDR3 nucleotides are TGTGCCAGCAGCTTAGATCGCTATGGCTACACCTTC. This chain uses TRBV7-2 with TRBJ1-2; D unclear. Germline CDR1 reads SGHTA; CDR2 reads FQGNSA. The V end was cut by 1 base, the J end by 4 bases, with 4 bases between. CDR3 length: 12 residues.

The chain employs TRBV29-1 and TRBJ1-1; TRBD1 aligns across 8 bases. This CDR3 has 13 amino acids. Trimming cost V 6 bases and J 6 bases; bases outside gene matches: 9. CDR1 is SQVTM and CDR2 is ANQGSEA in the germline V gene. The DNA for the CDR3 is TGCAGCGTGGCAGGGGGCGCGGGCTCTGAAGCTTTCTTT. Protein: CSVAGGAGSEAFF.

CDR3 region: CAQLQSSDGYTF. The CDR3 DNA follows: TGTGCCCAATTACAGAGTTCTGATGGCTACACCTTC. The rearrangement joins TRBV30 to TRBJ1-2; no reliable D call. The germline gives CDR1 GTSNPN, CDR2 SVGIG (reference sequence). V was trimmed by 8 bases and J by 6 bases, leaving 16 bases between them. CDR3 length equals 12 residues.

This chain connects TRBV6-5 to TRBJ2-2, with 8 bases lining up with TRBD2. Per germline, CDR1 MNHEY and CDR2 SVGAGI. The CDR3 consists of 15 residues. V was clipped by 7 bases and J by 4 bases; unmatched bases: 8. In DNA form, the CDR3 reads TGTGCCAGCAAACGGCGGGGGGCCCCCACCGGGGAGCTGTTTTTT. Encoded protein: CASKRRGAPTGELFF.

The genes are TRBV15 and TRBJ2-6, with D tentatively TRBD1 (6 bases). Trimming took 9 bases from V and 2 from J, leaving 17 bases between them. The germline V gene has CDR1 LNHNV and CDR2 YYDKDF (reference sequence). The length of the CDR3 is 16 residues. The DNA of the CDR3 is TGTGCCACGCGGACAGCCCCAAACCCTGGGGCCAACGTCCTGACTTTC. Its protein is CATRTAPNPGANVLTF.

The chain carries TRBV6-5 and TRBJ1-5; 9 bases match TRBD1. Germline V gene sequence: CDR1 MNHEY, CDR2 SVGAGI. The CDR3 has 16 amino acids. Trimming removed 4 bases from V and 3 bases from J; junction bases left unmatched: 7. This chain's CDR3 is CASSSLGQGTNQPQHF. In DNA, the CDR3 is TGTGCCAGCAGTTCTCTAGGACAGGGGACCAATCAGCCCCAGCATTTT.

V usage is TRBV18 and J usage is TRBJ1-1; D is undetermined. This CDR3 spans 14 amino acids. Trimming took off 1 base at V and 6 bases at J, with 12 bases between the two ends. The germline gives CDR1 KGHSH, CDR2 LQKENI. CDR3 loop: CASSPLGRAAEAFF. The CDR3 DNA is TGTGCCAGCTCACCACTGGGGAGGGCAGCTGAAGCTTTCTTT.

V gene TRBV11-1 combines with J gene TRBJ1-1, with 7 bases matching TRBD1. Looked up from germline, CDR1 is SGHAT and CDR2 is FQDESV (reference sequence). V trimming: 8 bases; J trimming: 6 bases; junction bases outside the gene matches: 12. This CDR3 is built from 14 residues. CDR3 DNA: TGTGCCAGCTTACGACACAGGGGCGTTTCTGAAGCTTTCTTT. Encoded protein: CASLRHRGVSEAFF.

The chain combines TRBV7-8 with TRBJ2-1; 8 nucleotides match TRBD2. Germline V CDR1 and CDR2: SGHVS, FQNEAQ. The CDR3 extends over 16 amino acids. V was clipped by 2 bases and J by 1 base; unmatched bases: 4. The CDR3 DNA follows: TGTGCCAGCAGCTTATCGGGACTAGGGTCCTACAATGAGCAGTTCTTC. Residues: CASSLSGLGSYNEQFF.

Only a few counts were recorded for this clone. The chain carries TRBV7-9 and TRBJ1-1; D may be TRBD1 (5 bases). This CDR3 region has 13 residues. The V gene lost 6 bases and the J gene lost 8 bases, with 16 bases spanning the gap. The germline CDR1 and CDR2 sequences are SEHNR and FQNEAQ (reference sequence). In DNA, the CDR3 is TGTGCCAGCAGTAAAGCACAGGCTCTGGAAGCTTTCTTT. Translating gives CASSKAQALEAFF. The full variable domain, its missing parts supplied by reference TRBV7-9 and TRBJ1-1, is DTGVSQNPRHKITKRGQNVTFRCDPISEHNRLYWYRQTLGQGPEFLTYFQNEAQLEKSRLLSDRFSAERPKGSFSTLEIQRTEQGDSAMYLCASSKAQALEAFFGQGTRLTVV.

This clone occurred a few times. The chain is built from TRBV4-1 and TRBJ2-7; D unclear. Germline CDR1 is MGHRA and CDR2 is YSYEKL. The CDR3 spans 11 residues. The V gene lost 3 bases and the J gene lost 6 bases, with 6 bases spanning the gap. CDR3 region: CASSHYSEQYF. The CDR3 DNA reads as TGCGCCAGCAGCCACTACAGCGAGCAGTACTTC.